Below, 30 T cell receptor beta chains from the same sample are listed, as sequenced in a study of cytomegalovirus exposure and HLA in healthy donors. TCRdb keeps only in-frame clones here, not all; method: immunoSEQ multiplex PCR. The table records about 140,000 clones, 84% of them present only once. The sequencing sample was made of PBMCs. These receptors came from a woman aged 30 to 39 in good health and CMV-seronegative.

The gene calls are TRBV7-9 and TRBJ2-7, with TRBD1 identical over 9 bases. CDR3 length: 15 amino acids. Germline V gene sequence: CDR1 SEHNR, CDR2 FQNEAQ (reference sequence). Germline trimming cut 2 bases from V and 3 bases from J; bases unmatched to any gene: 5. CDR3 in DNA: TGTGCCAGCAGCTTATCCGGGACAGGGAGCTACGAGCAGTACTTC. Translating gives CASSLSGTGSYEQYF.

The chain combines TRBV5-4 with TRBJ1-2; the D gene is possibly TRBD1 (5 bases). This CDR3 region has 14 residues. The ends were cut back, 0 bases at V and 4 bases at J, with 10 bases in the middle. Germline lookup yields CDR1 SGHNT and CDR2 YYREEE (reference sequence). The CDR3 is CASSLDWGGYGYTF. The CDR3 nucleotides read TGTGCCAGCAGCTTGGATTGGGGCGGCTATGGCTACACCTTC.

The V call is TRBV19, the J call TRBJ1-5; a possible D gene is TRBD1 (5 bases). V lost 11 bases and J lost 5, with 25 bases in between. CDR3 length: 16 amino acids. CDR1 LNHDA and CDR2 SQIVND come from the germline V gene (reference sequence). The CDR3 here is CACTKSRGGRYQPQHF. CDR3 sequence (DNA): TGTGCCTGCACCAAATCAAGGGGCGGACGATATCAGCCCCAGCATTTT.

The J gene is TRBJ2-1, the V gene TRBV6-6; 7 bases match TRBD1. Trimming took 2 bases from V and 6 from J; bases not matched to a gene: 7. CDR3 size: 15 residues. The germline CDR1 and CDR2 sequences are MNHNY and SVGAGI (reference sequence). CDR3 region: CASSYPGQSINEQFF. The DNA of the CDR3 is TGTGCCAGCAGTTACCCGGGACAGAGTATCAATGAGCAGTTCTTC.

The chain combines TRBV5-6 with TRBJ1-4; D remains unclear. V was cut by 2 bases and J by 0 bases, with 11 bases left in between. In germline, CDR1 is SGHDT, CDR2 YYEEEE. CDR3 length: 16 residues. CDR3 amino acids: CASSLRETATNEKLFF. The CDR3 DNA sequence: TGTGCCAGCAGCTTAAGGGAGACTGCAACTAATGAAAAACTGTTTTTT.

This chain links TRBV9 with TRBJ2-5; no reliable D call. The CDR3 loop spans 17 amino acids. Germline V gives CDR1 SGDLS, CDR2 YYNGEE. V lost 1 base to trimming and J lost 0 bases, with 16 bases between them. The chain's CDR3 is CASSVHTQSQNQETQYF. The DNA of the CDR3 is TGTGCCAGCAGCGTACACACCCAGTCACAGAACCAAGAGACCCAGTACTTC.

The rearrangement links TRBV19 to TRBJ2-1; 8 bases agree with TRBD1. The germline V gene has CDR1 LNHDA and CDR2 SQIVND (reference sequence). This CDR3 spans 15 amino acids. The J segment lost 5 bases and the V segment lost 4 bases, leaving 7 bases of the junction unmatched. The CDR3 loop reads CASSNTGTGDNEQFF. In DNA form, the CDR3 reads TGTGCCAGTAGTAATACCGGGACAGGTGACAATGAGCAGTTCTTC.

CDR3: CASSQGPDREEKNTEAFF. The CDR3 nucleotides are TGCGCCAGCAGCCAAGGGCCGGACAGGGAAGAAAAGAACACTGAAGCTTTCTTT. The chain recombines TRBV4-1 with TRBJ1-1, with 8 nucleotides matching TRBD1. V gave up 1 base and J gave up 1 base; unmatched junction bases: 11. CDR3 size: 18 residues. Germline-derived CDR1 and CDR2 are MGHRA and YSYEKL.

The chain carries TRBV4-3 and TRBJ1-2; no clear D gene. V dropped 0 bases and J dropped 4 bases, with 12 bases sitting between them. The CDR3 runs 15 residues. Germline-derived CDR1 and CDR2 are LGHNA and YSLEER. The CDR3 coding sequence is TGCGCCAGCAGCCAAGATTTGCGGCAGTTCTATGGCTACACCTTC. Translating it yields CASSQDLRQFYGYTF.

This clone was found a few times. The chain links TRBV28 to TRBJ1-1; D unresolved. Trimming stripped 7 bases from V and 1 base from J, with 13 bases between. There are 14 residues in the CDR3. Germline V gene lookup returns CDR1 MDHEN and CDR2 SYDVKM. The CDR3 protein is CASTNPRGNTEAFF. For the CDR3, the DNA is TGTGCCAGCACTAACCCGCGTGGGAACACTGAAGCTTTCTTT.

This clone has only a few counts. The chain carries TRBV7-2 and TRBJ2-1; maybe TRBD2 (6 bases). V gave up 1 base and J gave up 4 bases, with 11 bases separating them. CDR1 and CDR2 from the germline V gene are SGHTA and FQGNSA. This CDR3 has 15 amino acids. This CDR3 is CASSLGRGEYNEQFF. The DNA for the CDR3 is TGTGCCAGCAGCTTAGGGAGGGGAGAATACAATGAGCAGTTCTTC.

The genes are TRBV5-6 and TRBJ2-5; D possibly corresponds to TRBD2 (6 bases). V was pared by 6 bases and J by 5 bases, with 17 bases between. The germline V gene encodes CDR1 SGHDT and CDR2 YYEEEE. This CDR3 is built from 14 residues. CDR3 loop: CASNDRGSFETQYF. The DNA of the CDR3 is TGTGCCAGCAACGATCGGGGGAGCTTTGAGACCCAGTACTTC.

The rearrangement links TRBV6-4 to TRBJ2-1, with a weak D call TRBD1 (6 bases). This CDR3 is 15 amino acids long. Germline V CDR1 and CDR2: MRHNA, SNTAGT. Trimming cost V 3 bases and J 1 base, with 10 bases left between them. In DNA, the CDR3 is TGTGCCAGCAGTGAAACCGGACAGTCCTACAATGAGCAGTTCTTC. Translating it yields CASSETGQSYNEQFF.

This clone was recorded only once. V and J are TRBV7-2 and TRBJ2-2, with 12 bases identical to TRBD1. With 5 bases clipped from V and 6 bases from J, the junction kept 1 base outside the gene matches. Germline CDR1 is SGHTA and CDR2 is FQGNSA. This CDR3 contains 14 residues. CDR3 sequence: CASSGTGGSGELFF. CDR3 sequence (DNA): TGTGCCAGCAGCGGGACAGGGGGCTCCGGGGAGCTGTTTTTT. Filled out from reference TRBV7-2 and TRBJ2-2, the complete variable domain reads GAGVSQSPSNKVTEKGKDVELRCDPISGHTALYWYRQSLGQGLEFLIYFQGNSAPDKSGLPSDRFSAERTGGSVSTLTIQRTQQEDSAVYLCASSGTGGSGELFFGEGSRLTVL.

This chain connects TRBV13 to TRBJ1-1, with 9 bases lining up with TRBD1. V trimming: 5 bases; J trimming: 7 bases; junction bases outside the gene matches: 11. This CDR3 has 15 residues. Germline CDR1 PRHDT, CDR2 FYEKMQ (reference sequence). The CDR3 bases are TGTGCCAGCAGCATGACAGGGGGTGGGTTCGGTGAAGCTTTCTTT. It encodes CASSMTGGGFGEAFF.

V is TRBV18 and J is TRBJ2-4, with 8 bases fitting TRBD2. This CDR3 comprises 16 residues. Trimming cost V 3 bases and J 9 bases; bases outside gene matches: 13. The V gene's germline CDR1 is KGHSH and CDR2 LQKENI. Here the CDR3 DNA reads TGTGCCAGCTCACCCCCTTCGGTTAGCGGGGTCATCATTCAGTACTTC. It encodes CASSPPSVSGVIIQYF.

In this sample, this clone turned up once. The CDR3 region has the DNA TGTGCCAGCAGGGCAGGGGGCGGGGGTGAAGCTTTCTTT. It encodes CASRAGGGGEAFF. V gene TRBV2 combines with J gene TRBJ1-1; 8 positions agree with TRBD1. CDR3 length: 13 residues. The J segment lost 7 bases and the V segment lost 6 bases, leaving 7 bases of the junction unmatched. Germline V gives CDR1 SNHLY, CDR2 FYNNEI.

The chain links TRBV6-6 to TRBJ2-1, with 7 positions matching TRBD2. The V gene's germline CDR1 is MNHNY and CDR2 SVGAGI (reference sequence). Trimming cost V 5 bases and J 2 bases; bases outside gene matches: 3. The CDR3 is 14 amino acids. The CDR3 DNA sequence: TGTGCCAGCAGTCAAGCGGGGACCTACAATGAGCAGTTCTTC. Its translation is CASSQAGTYNEQFF.

The CDR3 protein is CASSRYATGGYEQYF. The CDR3 bases are TGTGCCAGCAGCCGGTATGCGACAGGGGGCTACGAGCAGTACTTC. The gene calls are TRBV7-9 and TRBJ2-7; 9 positions agree with TRBD1. Germline V gives CDR1 SEHNR, CDR2 FQNEAQ (reference sequence). This CDR3 has 15 amino acids. Trimming at V came to 5 bases and at J to 3 bases, leaving 8 bases not matched to a gene.

This chain joins TRBV28 and TRBJ1-1; 11 bases fit TRBD1. V lost 6 bases to trimming and J lost 5 bases; unmatched junction nucleotides: 5. The CDR3 has 14 residues. CDR1 and CDR2 (germline): MDHEN, SYDVKM. The CDR3 here is CASSPGQGGTEAFF. The CDR3 nucleotides are TGTGCCAGCAGCCCGGGACAGGGGGGAACTGAAGCTTTCTTT.

This clone occurred a few times. The gene calls are TRBV15 and TRBJ1-2, with 7 bases aligning to TRBD1. This CDR3 contains 15 residues. The ends lost 0 bases at V and 7 bases at J; junction bases unmatched: 8. Germline CDR1 LNHNV, CDR2 YYDKDF (reference sequence). CDR3 loop: CATSRDEQGLGGYTF. The CDR3, as DNA: TGTGCCACCAGCAGAGACGAACAGGGGCTGGGTGGCTACACCTTC.

V and J are TRBV5-1 and TRBJ2-5; D is unresolved. Germline V CDR1 and CDR2: SGHRS, YFSETQ. V was shortened by 0 bases and J by 7 bases, with 13 bases between the two germline ends. CDR3 size: 14 residues. The CDR3 nucleotides read TGCGCCAGCAGCTTGGCCAGGCAGGTGGGGACCCAGTACTTC. Its protein is CASSLARQVGTQYF.

The rearrangement joins TRBV6-6 to TRBJ1-2; 10 nucleotides agree with TRBD1. J lost 8 bases, V lost 4 bases, and 7 bases had no gene match. The CDR3 loop spans 14 amino acids. The V gene's germline CDR1 is MNHNY and CDR2 SVGAGI (reference sequence). The CDR3 DNA sequence: TGTGCCAGCAGTTCACCCGGGACAGGGGAAGGCTACACCTTC. Translation: CASSSPGTGEGYTF.

V gene TRBV18 combines with J gene TRBJ1-4, with 7 bases fitting TRBD1. CDR1 KGHSH and CDR2 LQKENI come from the germline V gene. CDR3 length equals 14 residues. Trimming took 5 bases from V and 7 from J; bases not matched to a gene: 7. As DNA, the CDR3 is TGTGCCAGCTCAACCCGACAGGGCGGTGAAAAACTGTTTTTT. Translation: CASSTRQGGEKLFF. The variable domain in full, with the rest retrieved from reference TRBV18 and TRBJ1-4, is NAGVMQNPRHLVRRRGQEARLRCSPMKGHSHVYWYRQLPEEGLKFMVYLQKENIIDESGMPKERFSAEFPKEGPSILRIQQVVRGDSAAYFCASSTRQGGEKLFFGSGTQLSVL.

This sequence joins TRBV2 and TRBJ1-4; 10 bases fit TRBD1. CDR3 length: 15 residues. CDR1 is SNHLY, CDR2 FYNNEI, per germline. Trimming at V came to 6 bases and at J to 2 bases, leaving 3 bases not matched to a gene. This CDR3 reads CASSRDRGTNEKLFF. CDR3 DNA: TGTGCCAGCAGCCGGGACAGGGGCACTAATGAAAAACTGTTTTTT.

V and J are TRBV6-1 and TRBJ2-5, with 10 bases lining up with TRBD1. V dropped 5 bases and J dropped 4; count of bases not matched to a gene: 7. The CDR3 has 15 residues. CDR1 and CDR2 from the germline V gene are MNHNS and SASEGT. In DNA form, the CDR3 reads TGTGCCAGCAGTAGACGACAGGGGGCAGGAGAGACCCAGTACTTC. Translation gives CASSRRQGAGETQYF.

The rearrangement links TRBV12-5 to TRBJ2-3; 9 bases align to TRBD1. Germline CDR1 and CDR2: LGHNT and FRNRAP. The J segment lost 0 bases and the V segment lost 6 bases, leaving 13 bases of the junction unmatched. This CDR3 has 18 residues. CDR3 in DNA: TGTGCTAGTGGCACTCGGGACAGGGAAATAGCTAGCACAGATACGCAGTATTTT. Its protein is CASGTRDREIASTDTQYF.

CDR3 DNA: TGTGCCAGCAGTGAATTAGGGACAGCGACACCAGATACGCAGTATTTT. Translated: CASSELGTATPDTQYF. The gene calls are TRBV6-1 and TRBJ2-3, with 7 positions matching TRBD1. V trimming: 2 bases; J trimming: 4 bases; junction bases outside the gene matches: 9. Germline CDR1 MNHNS, CDR2 SASEGT. This CDR3 is built from 16 residues.

The J gene is TRBJ2-2, the V gene TRBV19; D is ambiguous. The V end lost 7 bases, the J end lost 4 bases, and 13 bases lay between the germline ends. Germline V gives CDR1 LNHDA, CDR2 SQIVND (reference sequence). The CDR3 runs 14 residues. This CDR3 is CASTRTYSTGELFF. CDR3 bases: TGTGCCAGTACCCGAACCTACTCCACCGGGGAGCTGTTTTTT. The entire variable domain, with the rest obtained from reference TRBV19 and TRBJ2-2, is as follows: DGGITQSPKYLFRKEGQNVTLSCEQNLNHDAMYWYRQDPGQGLRLIYYSQIVNDFQKGDIAEGYSVSREKKESFPLTVTSAQKNPTAFYLCASTRTYSTGELFFGEGSRLTVL.

This clone was detected a few times. The chain recombines TRBV5-6 with TRBJ2-7; 9 bases agree with TRBD1. CDR1 SGHDT and CDR2 YYEEEE come from the germline V gene. Germline trimming cut 0 bases from V and 3 bases from J; bases unmatched to any gene: 1. This CDR3 contains 14 residues. The CDR3 coding sequence is TGTGCCAGCAGCTTGGACAGGGGGCGCTACGAGCAGTACTTC. Translating gives CASSLDRGRYEQYF.